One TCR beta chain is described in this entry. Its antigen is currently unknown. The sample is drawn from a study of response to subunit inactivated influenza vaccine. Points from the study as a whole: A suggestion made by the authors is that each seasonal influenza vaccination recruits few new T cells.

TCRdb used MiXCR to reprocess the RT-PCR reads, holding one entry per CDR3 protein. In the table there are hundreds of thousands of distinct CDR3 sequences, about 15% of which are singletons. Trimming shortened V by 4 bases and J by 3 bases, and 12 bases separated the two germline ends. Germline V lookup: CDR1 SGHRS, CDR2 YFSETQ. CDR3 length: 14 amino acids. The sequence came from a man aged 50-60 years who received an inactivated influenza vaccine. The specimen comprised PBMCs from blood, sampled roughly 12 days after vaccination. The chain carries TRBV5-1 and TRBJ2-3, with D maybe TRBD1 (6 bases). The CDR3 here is CASSTGLETDTQYF. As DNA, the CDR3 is TGCGCCAGCAGCACAGGGTTGGAGACAGATACGCAGTATTTT.